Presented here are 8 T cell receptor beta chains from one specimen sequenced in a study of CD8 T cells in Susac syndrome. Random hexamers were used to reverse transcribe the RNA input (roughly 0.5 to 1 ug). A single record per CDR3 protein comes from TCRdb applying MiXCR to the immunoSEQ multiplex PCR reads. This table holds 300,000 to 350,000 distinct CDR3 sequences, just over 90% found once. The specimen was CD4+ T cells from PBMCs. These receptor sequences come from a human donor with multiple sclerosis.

Here the CDR3 reads CSARDRNLHPGGEQYF. CDR3 DNA sequence: TGCAGTGCTAGAGATCGTAACCTTCACCCGGGGGGCGAGCAGTACTTC. The chain combines TRBV20-1 with TRBJ2-7; 7 bases fit TRBD2. The CDR3 sequence is 16 residues long. The J segment lost 6 bases and the V segment lost 0 bases, leaving 14 bases of the junction unmatched. Germline CDR1 reads DFQATT; CDR2 reads SNEGSKA (reference sequence).

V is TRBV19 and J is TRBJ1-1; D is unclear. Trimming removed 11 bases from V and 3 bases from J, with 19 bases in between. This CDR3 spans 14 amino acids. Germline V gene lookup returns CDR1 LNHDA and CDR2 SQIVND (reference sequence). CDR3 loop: CASSRGQDYTEAFF. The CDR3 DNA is TGTGCCTCATCCCGCGGGCAAGATTACACTGAAGCTTTCTTT.

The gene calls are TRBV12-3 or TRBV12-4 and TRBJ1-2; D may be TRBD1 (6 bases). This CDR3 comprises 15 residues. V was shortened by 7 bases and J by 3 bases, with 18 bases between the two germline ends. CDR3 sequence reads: CASTGVRGVYYGYTF. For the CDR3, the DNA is TGTGCCAGCACTGGGGTCAGGGGAGTATACTATGGCTACACCTTC.

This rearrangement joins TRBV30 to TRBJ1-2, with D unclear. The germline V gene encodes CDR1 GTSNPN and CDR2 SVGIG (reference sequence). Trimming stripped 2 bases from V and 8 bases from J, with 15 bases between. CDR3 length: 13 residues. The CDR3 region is CAWSLDVRWGYTF. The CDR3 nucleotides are TGTGCCTGGAGTTTGGACGTCCGCTGGGGCTACACCTTC.

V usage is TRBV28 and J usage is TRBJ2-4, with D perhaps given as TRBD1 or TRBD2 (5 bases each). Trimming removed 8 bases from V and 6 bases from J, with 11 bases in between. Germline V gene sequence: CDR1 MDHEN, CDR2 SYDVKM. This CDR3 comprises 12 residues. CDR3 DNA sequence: TGTGCCAGCCGGGGCATAATAAACATTCAGTACTTC. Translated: CASRGIINIQYF.

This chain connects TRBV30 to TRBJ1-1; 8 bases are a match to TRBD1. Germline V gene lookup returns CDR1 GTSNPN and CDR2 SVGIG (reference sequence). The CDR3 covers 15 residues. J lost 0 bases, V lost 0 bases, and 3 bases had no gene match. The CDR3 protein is CAWSVRTGMNTEAFF. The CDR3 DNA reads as TGTGCCTGGAGTGTCCGGACAGGGATGAACACTGAAGCTTTCTTT.

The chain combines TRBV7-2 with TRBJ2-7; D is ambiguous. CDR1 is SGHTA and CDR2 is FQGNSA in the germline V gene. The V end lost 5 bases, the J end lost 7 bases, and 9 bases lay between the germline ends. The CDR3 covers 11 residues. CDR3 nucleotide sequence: TGTGCCAGCAGCCCACGAGAGGAGCAGTACTTC. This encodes CASSPREEQYF.

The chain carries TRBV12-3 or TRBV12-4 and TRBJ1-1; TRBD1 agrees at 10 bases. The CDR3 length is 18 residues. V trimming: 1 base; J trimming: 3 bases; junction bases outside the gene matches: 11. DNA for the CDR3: TGTGCCAGCAGTTTAGAGTTCGGGACAGGGGTCTCAGACACTGAAGCTTTCTTT. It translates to CASSLEFGTGVSDTEAFF.